This TCR beta chain emerged from a study of T cell responses to AZD1222 COVID-19 vaccine (dated by TCRdb to the early 2020s). In the study overall: TCR sequencing was performed for 233 trial participants, of whom approximately 200 were given two doses of AZD1222 and around 26 were given two doses of MenACWY control vaccine. Trial participants were enrolled by age into subgroups of 18-55, 56-69 and 70-plus years, and roughly 150, 30 and 60 TCR-sequenced participants, respectively, were included in these subgroups.

From the cysteine through the phenylalanine, the CDR3 covers 15 amino acids. The kept DNA is CDR3 alone, 45 bases in frame from the first base. Per the germline V gene, KGHDR is the CDR1 and SFDVKD is the CDR2. The germline V end is reduced by 7 bases and the J end by 5 bases; junction bases left unmatched: 10. The investigation overall reported the following: Conclusions about previously exposed vaccinees are limited because only six or seven AZD1222 recipients were SARS-CoV-2 seropositive at baseline. The whole spike protein was spanned by vaccine-associated CD4 TCRs, and dominant responses were seen in regions 160-218 and 743-854. The 56-69-year group was small, and its depth increase did not reach significance, likely because of low power. Because no day 14 peak-response samples were available, repertoires were characterized only after the peak T cell response. A significant rise in spike-specific TCR breadth and depth was observed after two AZD1222 doses relative to day 0 and relative to MenACWY recipients. Participants were mostly white British, with more females than males. The authors suggested clonal diversity may have been underestimated. Reportedly, close to half of the unique spike-specific TCRs recognized epitopes lying outside the regions that are mutated in the B.1.351 and B.1.1.7 variants.

What this sample's time point label stands for: baseline before first vaccination. The treatment or condition tag for this specimen amounts to: meningococcal conjugate vaccine given as trial control. Vaccinee samples were obtained from the UK trials COV001 and COV002, which included a single-blind randomized controlled phase 2/3 trial of AZD1222 (ChAdOx1 nCoV-19) in healthy adults. For TCRbeta chain sequencing, PBMC samples were collected from trial participants at day 0 and at day 28 after the second dose. The CDR3 regions of human TCRbeta chains were analyzed by immunosequencing. The paper's data handling went like this. TCRs in the repertoires were matched against a reference library of SARS-CoV-2-specific TCRs that had been generated with the MIRA antigen-specificity platform. Breadth was defined as the fraction of unique TCRs that were SARS-CoV-2-associated. Depth was defined as the fraction of total T cells that were SARS-CoV-2-associated. Each spike-specific TCR was assigned to its reactive spike region and to a CD4 or CD8 class using the MIRA data. Log10-transformed breadth and depth values were compared by one-way ANOVA with Sidak's multiple comparisons tests. In its TCRdb copy, this immuneACCESS table keeps in-frame sequences only and misses some clones. Where compared with another copy, unresolved V genes explain less than half of these, and the others have no known cause. V, J and clone size are taken as reported in that table, and D and trimming were inferred from the DNA itself. The sample has 150,000 to 200,000 clones on record, about 87% of them singletons. The top ten constitute 2.5% to 3% of the sample.

For this clone: Its antigen has not been determined. Base qualities are not at hand, and no much larger clone is one base apart.

This receptor was identified in an adult in good health. Sequences were derived from peripheral blood, sampled on day 0 of MenACWY control vaccination. The chain is assembled from TRBV24-1 and TRBJ2-4; 7 of the junction bases match TRBD1. The bases are TGTGCCACCAGCTATAACCGGGACAGTGAAAACATTCAGTACTTC. Its coded protein is CATSYNRDSENIQYF.